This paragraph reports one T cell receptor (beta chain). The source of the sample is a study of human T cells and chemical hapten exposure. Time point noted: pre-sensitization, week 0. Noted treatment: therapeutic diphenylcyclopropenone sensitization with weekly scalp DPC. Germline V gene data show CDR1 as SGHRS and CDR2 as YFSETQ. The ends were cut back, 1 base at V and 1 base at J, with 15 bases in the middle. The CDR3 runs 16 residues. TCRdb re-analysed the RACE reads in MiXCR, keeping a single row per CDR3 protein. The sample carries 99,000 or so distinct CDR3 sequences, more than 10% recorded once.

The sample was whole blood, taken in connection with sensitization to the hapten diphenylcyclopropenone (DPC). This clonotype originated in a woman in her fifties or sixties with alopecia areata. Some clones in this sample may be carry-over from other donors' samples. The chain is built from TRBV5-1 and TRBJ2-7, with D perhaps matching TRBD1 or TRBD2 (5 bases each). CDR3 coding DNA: TGCGCCAGCAGCTTGCTAGGGACGGAACTTTCCTACGAGCAGTACTTC. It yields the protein CASSLLGTELSYEQYF. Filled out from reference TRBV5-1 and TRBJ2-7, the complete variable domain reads KAGVTQTPRYLIKTRGQQVTLSCSPISGHRSVSWYQQTPGQGLQFLFEYFSETQRNKGNFPGRFSGRQFSNSRSEMNVSTLELGDSALYLCASSLLGTELSYEQYFGPGTRLTVT.